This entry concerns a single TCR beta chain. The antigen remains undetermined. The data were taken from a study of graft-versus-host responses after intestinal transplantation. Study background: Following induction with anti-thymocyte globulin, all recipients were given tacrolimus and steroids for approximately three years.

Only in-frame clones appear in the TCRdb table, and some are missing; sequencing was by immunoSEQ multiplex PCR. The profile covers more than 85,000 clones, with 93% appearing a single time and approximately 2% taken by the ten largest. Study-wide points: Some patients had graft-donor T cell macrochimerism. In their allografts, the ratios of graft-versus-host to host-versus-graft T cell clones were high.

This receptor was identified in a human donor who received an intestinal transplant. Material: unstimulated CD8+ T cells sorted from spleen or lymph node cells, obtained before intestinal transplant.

CDR3 sequence (DNA): TGTGCCAGCAGTGATGCAGGCCACACTGAAGCTTTCTTT. It codes for CASSDAGHTEAFF. The V call is TRBV25-1, the J call TRBJ1-1; unclear D gene. Germline-derived CDR1 and CDR2 are MGHDK and SYGVNS. The ends were cut back, 3 bases at V and 3 bases at J, with 8 bases in the middle. The CDR3 spans 13 residues.